This record concerns one T cell receptor (beta chain) sequence. This sample is drawn from a study of cytomegalovirus exposure and HLA in healthy donors. Separate from the roughly 700-subject first cohort, the roughly 120-subject validation cohort was the one that the donors belonged to. Libraries were prepared by immunoSEQ multiplex PCR; TCRdb keeps only in-frame clonotypes and omits some of them. The repertoire has under 100,000 clones, about 96% of them found once; the top ten carry 0.78%. Deletions cut 0 bases from V and 1 base from J, with 12 bases between. The length of the CDR3 is 16 residues. The germline gives CDR1 MNHEY, CDR2 SMNVEV (reference sequence).

This chain connects TRBV27 to TRBJ1-1, with TRBD1 as a possible D gene (5 bases). The sequence was collected from a man aged 18 to 30 in good health and CMV-seronegative. The sample was PBMCs. The CDR3 loop is CASSLSIIGANTEAFF. The CDR3 bases are TGTGCCAGCAGTTTATCGATAATTGGGGCGAACACTGAAGCTTTCTTT.